Shown below are 25 T cell receptor beta chains from a single sample sequenced in a study of vaccination and CD4 T cells after COVID-19. What these receptors recognize is not known. Researchers used the Oncomine TCR Beta short-read assay to sequence DNA from cultured CD4+ T cells. TCRdb redid the calling of the PCR reads with MiXCR, one entry per CDR3 protein. The sample yields about 12,000 distinct CDR3 sequences, 35% to 40% seen once. Treatment described: roughly nine-day PBMC culture with coronavirus spike peptide pools or control peptides (ViraFEST assay). Material for sequencing was cultured CD4+ T cells from blood. These receptors were taken from a human donor with COVID-19.

CDR3 coding DNA: TGTGCCAGCTCACCATCGGGACGACTTTATGGCTACACCTTC. This sequence encodes CASSPSGRLYGYTF. The chain carries TRBV18 and TRBJ1-2, with D possibly being TRBD1 (5 bases). Trimming stripped 2 bases from V and 5 bases from J, with 12 bases between. Germline lookup yields CDR1 KGHSH and CDR2 LQKENI. CDR3 length: 14 amino acids.

This chain joins TRBV5-1 and TRBJ2-5, with no clear D. V lost 2 bases and J lost 1, with 6 bases in between. The CDR3 totals 13 residues. Germline lookup yields CDR1 SGHRS and CDR2 YFSETQ. The CDR3 region is CASSFVFQETQYF. CDR3 bases: TGCGCCAGCAGCTTCGTCTTCCAAGAGACCCAGTACTTC.

In DNA, the CDR3 is TGTGCCAGCAGCTCCGAAACAGGCCCCAATGAAAAACTGTTTTTT. Translation: CASSSETGPNEKLFF. This rearrangement joins TRBV7-9 to TRBJ1-4; D is possibly TRBD1 (5 bases). Trimming cost V 4 bases and J 5 bases, with 14 bases left between them. CDR3 size: 15 residues. Looked up from germline, CDR1 is SEHNR and CDR2 is FQNEAQ (reference sequence).

This clonotype was picked up a small number of times. The chain uses TRBV27 and TRBJ2-1, with TRBD2 matching over 9 bases. This CDR3 spans 14 amino acids. V was clipped by 2 bases and J by 6 bases; unmatched bases: 2. CDR1 and CDR2 (germline): MNHEY, SMNVEV (reference sequence). DNA for the CDR3: TGTGCCAGCAGTTTACGACTAGCGGTCAATGAGCAGTTCTTC. This translates into CASSLRLAVNEQFF.

This clonotype turned up a few times. This rearrangement joins TRBV19 to TRBJ1-2; D uncertain. CDR1 and CDR2 from the germline V gene are LNHDA and SQIVND (reference sequence). The CDR3 runs 13 residues. Trimming removed 3 bases from V and 2 bases from J, with 7 bases in between. CDR3 in DNA: TGTGCCAGTAGTATTCCCAGGAACTATGGCTACACCTTC. Encoded protein: CASSIPRNYGYTF.

The chain combines TRBV6-1 with TRBJ1-2; D may be TRBD1 (6 bases). The ends were cut back, 6 bases at V and 4 bases at J, with 12 bases in the middle. Germline V CDR1 and CDR2: MNHNS, SASEGT. The CDR3 covers 13 residues. The CDR3 protein is CASSRTEAYGYTF. The CDR3, as DNA: TGTGCCAGCAGCCGGACAGAAGCCTATGGCTACACCTTC.

This chain joins TRBV19 and TRBJ1-2; no clear D. Germline CDR1 is LNHDA and CDR2 is SQIVND (reference sequence). This CDR3 contains 12 residues. Trimming stripped 6 bases from V and 3 bases from J, with 8 bases between. CDR3 protein: CASRAGHYGYTF. CDR3 coding DNA: TGTGCCAGTAGAGCAGGCCACTATGGCTACACCTTC.

This clonotype was picked up a small number of times. The J gene is TRBJ1-5, the V gene TRBV15; D gene ambiguous. V was trimmed by 0 bases and J by 6 bases, leaving 12 bases between them. Per germline, CDR1 LNHNV and CDR2 YYDKDF (reference sequence). The CDR3 extends over 15 amino acids. The CDR3 DNA sequence: TGTGCCACCAGCAGAGATCAAACAGTAAGTCAGCCCCAGCATTTT. It is translated as CATSRDQTVSQPQHF.

This chain joins TRBV6-1 and TRBJ1-3; no reliable D call. This CDR3 contains 15 residues. Germline V gives CDR1 MNHNS, CDR2 SASEGT. V was trimmed by 7 bases and J by 0 bases, leaving 13 bases between them. Here the CDR3 reads CASTNEGNSGNTIYF. DNA for the CDR3: TGTGCCAGCACCAACGAGGGAAACTCTGGAAACACCATATATTTT.

This clonotype was seen a few times. The chain couples TRBV24-1 to TRBJ2-5; D not certain. V lost 4 bases and J lost 7, with 15 bases in between. CDR1 and CDR2 (germline): KGHDR, SFDVKD. This CDR3 has 14 amino acids. The CDR3 nucleotides are TGTGCCACCAGTGACCCTTCCACCTTCGGGACCCAGTACTTC. Translated, it gives CATSDPSTFGTQYF.

J is TRBJ1-2 and V is TRBV5-1; 9 bases are a match to TRBD1. With V trimmed by 3 bases and J by 2 bases, 8 bases remained unmatched. CDR1 is SGHRS and CDR2 is YFSETQ in the germline V gene. CDR3 length equals 16 residues. The CDR3 reads CASSSVPGQGNYGYTF. DNA of the CDR3: TGCGCCAGCAGCTCGGTACCGGGACAGGGAAACTATGGCTACACCTTC. Supplemented by reference TRBV5-1 and TRBJ1-2, the full variable domain reads KAGVTQTPRYLIKTRGQQVTLSCSPISGHRSVSWYQQTPGQGLQFLFEYFSETQRNKGNFPGRFSGRQFSNSRSEMNVSTLELGDSALYLCASSSVPGQGNYGYTFGSGTRLTVV.

The chain joins TRBV19 to TRBJ1-5; TRBD1 matches 8 bases. V lost 6 bases to trimming and J lost 12 bases; unmatched junction nucleotides: 4. Germline assignment: CDR1 LNHDA and CDR2 SQIVND (reference sequence). The CDR3 totals 11 residues. CDR3 amino acids: CASRTDRGQHF. The CDR3 region has the DNA TGTGCCAGTAGGACAGACAGGGGCCAGCATTTT. The full variable domain, in which reference TRBV19 and TRBJ1-5 provide the parts outside the CDR3, is DGGITQSPKYLFRKEGQNVTLSCEQNLNHDAMYWYRQDPGQGLRLIYYSQIVNDFQKGDIAEGYSVSREKKESFPLTVTSAQKNPTAFYLCASRTDRGQHFGDGTRLSIL.

V is TRBV9 and J is TRBJ1-1; maybe TRBD1 (5 bases). The V end lost 2 bases, the J end lost 1 base, and 15 bases lay between the germline ends. This CDR3 is 16 amino acids long. Germline-derived CDR1 and CDR2 are SGDLS and YYNGEE. The CDR3, as DNA: TGTGCCAGCAGCGTGGGCCCCGGGACGGAGAACACTGAAGCTTTCTTT. It is translated as CASSVGPGTENTEAFF.

This chain joins TRBV6-4 and TRBJ2-1; the D gene is possibly TRBD1 (5 bases). Germline lookup yields CDR1 MRHNA and CDR2 SNTAGT. The V end was cut by 4 bases, the J end by 8 bases, with 18 bases between. CDR3 size: 15 residues. In nucleotides, the CDR3 is TGTGCCAGCAGTGGTACTCCGGGCCAGGGCGATGAGCAGTTCTTC. Protein sequence: CASSGTPGQGDEQFF.

This chain connects TRBV11-2 to TRBJ2-1; 8 bases line up with TRBD2. Germline V gene lookup returns CDR1 SGHAT and CDR2 FQNNGV. CDR3 length: 17 residues. The ends lost 0 bases at V and 9 bases at J; junction bases unmatched: 13. CDR3 sequence: CASSLEGTRGLVGEQFF. CDR3 nucleotide sequence: TGTGCCAGCAGCTTAGAGGGGACTAGAGGTCTGGTTGGTGAGCAGTTCTTC.

The chain couples TRBV7-2 to TRBJ2-5; 8 bases map to TRBD2. V shed 6 bases and J 1 base; nucleotides not matched to a gene: 19. This CDR3 is 19 amino acids long. Germline CDR1 and CDR2: SGHTA and FQGNSA. The CDR3 loop reads CASRQSGTRHIALQETQYF. The DNA for the CDR3 is TGTGCCAGCAGACAATCCGGGACTAGACACATTGCACTCCAAGAGACCCAGTACTTC.

V is TRBV21-1 and J is TRBJ2-7; whether TRBD1, the table's D call, matches the DNA was not checked. TRBV21-1 is termed a pseudogene. CDR3 length: 16 residues. CDR3 protein: CASSKEVSKAGYEQYF. For the CDR3, the DNA is TGTGCCAGCAGCAAAGAAGTCTCAAAGGCCGGGTACGAGCAGTACTTC.

This chain joins TRBV24-1 and TRBJ1-2; possible D gene TRBD1, 6 bases. The germline V gene has CDR1 KGHDR and CDR2 SFDVKD. The CDR3 loop spans 12 amino acids. Trimming removed 3 bases from V and 8 bases from J, with 9 bases in between. The CDR3: CATSDKGGGYTF. CDR3 nucleotides: TGTGCCACCAGTGATAAGGGGGGAGGCTACACCTTC.

This clonotype has only a few counts. The chain couples TRBV2 to TRBJ1-1; D remains ambiguous. Germline values: CDR1 SNHLY, CDR2 FYNNEI. The ends were cut back, 5 bases at V and 1 base at J, with 8 bases in the middle. CDR3 length: 13 amino acids. CDR3 DNA sequence: TGTGCCAGCAGTCCCATCCGGAACACTGAAGCTTTCTTT. Its translation: CASSPIRNTEAFF.

This clonotype has only a few counts. The genes are TRBV19 and TRBJ2-1; possibly TRBD2 for D (6 bases). V dropped 6 bases and J dropped 5 bases, with 11 bases sitting between them. Germline V gives CDR1 LNHDA, CDR2 SQIVND (reference sequence). This CDR3 contains 13 residues. The CDR3 coding sequence is TGTGCCAGTAGGGGAGGAATCCACAATGAGCAGTTCTTC. Translated, it gives CASRGGIHNEQFF. The entire variable domain, with the rest obtained from reference TRBV19 and TRBJ2-1, is as follows: DGGITQSPKYLFRKEGQNVTLSCEQNLNHDAMYWYRQDPGQGLRLIYYSQIVNDFQKGDIAEGYSVSREKKESFPLTVTSAQKNPTAFYLCASRGGIHNEQFFGPGTRLTVL.

The chain links TRBV15 to TRBJ2-7; D not certain. This CDR3 region has 13 residues. Trimming removed 1 base at V and 4 bases at J, with 8 bases between. Germline V lookup: CDR1 LNHNV, CDR2 YYDKDF (reference sequence). The CDR3 DNA sequence: TGTGCCACCAGCAGAGCAAGGGATTACGAGCAGTACTTC. Protein sequence: CATSRARDYEQYF.

The V call is TRBV7-9, the J call TRBJ2-3; D gene ambiguous. Germline V gene lookup returns CDR1 SEHNR and CDR2 FQNEAQ (reference sequence). V lost 5 bases and J 2 bases, leaving 5 bases between the germline ends. The CDR3 is made up of 12 amino acids. In DNA, the CDR3 is TGTGCCAGCAGCCTCGACACAGATACGCAGTATTTT. This gives the protein CASSLDTDTQYF.

The chain uses TRBV27 and TRBJ2-3, with D possibly matching TRBD1 (8 bases). The CDR3 extends over 19 amino acids. Trimming shortened V by 1 base and J by 3 bases, and 23 bases separated the two germline ends. Per germline, CDR1 MNHEY and CDR2 SMNVEV (reference sequence). This chain's CDR3 is CASSLYRGGLSSGTDTQYF. CDR3 DNA sequence: TGTGCCAGCAGTTTATACAGGGGGGGCCTGTCGAGTGGAACAGATACGCAGTATTTT.

This clonotype was seen more than once but under ten times. The V gene is TRBV10-3, the J gene TRBJ2-3; D might be TRBD1 (5 bases). The V gene's germline CDR1 is ENHRY and CDR2 SYGVKD. V lost 11 bases, J lost 2 bases, and 14 bases lay in between. CDR3 length: 13 amino acids. CDR3 sequence reads: CAFGQGLTDTQYF. In DNA, the CDR3 is TGTGCCTTCGGCCAGGGTCTCACAGATACGCAGTATTTT.

The rearrangement links TRBV11-2 to TRBJ2-4; D call uncertain. Trimming shortened V by 3 bases and J by 8 bases, and 14 bases separated the two germline ends. The germline V gene has CDR1 SGHAT and CDR2 FQNNGV. This CDR3 is 14 amino acids long. DNA for the CDR3: TGTGCCAGCAGCTTCTTGGACCCCACGGACATTCAGTACTTC. This sequence encodes CASSFLDPTDIQYF.